The 4 T cell receptor beta chains below all came from one sample that was sequenced in a study of response to subunit inactivated influenza vaccine. Each CDR3 protein is one row after TCRdb ran MiXCR on the RT-PCR reads. The sample yields 610,000 or so distinct CDR3 sequences, 14% seen once. Source: PBMCs from blood, taken 11 to 12 days after vaccination. The origin of the receptors is a man aged 50 to 60 who received an inactivated influenza vaccine.

There are a few counts of this clonotype. This chain uses TRBV20-1 with TRBJ2-7; no clear D. The CDR3 is made up of 11 amino acids. Trimming left V 6 bases short and J 6 bases short, with 12 bases between. Germline CDR1 is DFQATT and CDR2 is SNEGSKA (reference sequence). CDR3 coding DNA: TGCAGTGCCCTACGCGGCCTCGAGCAGTACTTC. Translated, it gives CSALRGLEQYF.

This clonotype was detected only a few times. The chain recombines TRBV13 with TRBJ1-1, with 11 bases identical to TRBD1. The CDR3 covers 16 residues. V gave up 6 bases and J gave up 1 base; unmatched junction bases: 7. From germline, CDR1 is PRHDT and CDR2 FYEKMQ (reference sequence). CDR3 coding DNA: TGTGCCAGCAGTGGGGACAGGGGGACTCAGAACACTGAAGCTTTCTTT. Its protein is CASSGDRGTQNTEAFF.

The V gene is TRBV20-1, the J gene TRBJ1-6; D call uncertain. The V end was cut by 6 bases, the J end by 7 bases, with 13 bases between. The CDR3 length is 13 residues. CDR1 DFQATT and CDR2 SNEGSKA come from the germline V gene (reference sequence). In nucleotides, the CDR3 is TGCAGTGCCGTCACGGGCAGCAATTCACCCCTCCACTTT. Translation: CSAVTGSNSPLHF.

The chain links TRBV6-1 to TRBJ2-5, with TRBD2 identical over 7 bases. Germline trimming cut 0 bases from V and 9 bases from J; bases unmatched to any gene: 10. This CDR3 spans 15 amino acids. Germline V gene lookup returns CDR1 MNHNS and CDR2 SASEGT. In DNA form, the CDR3 reads TGTGCCAGCAGTGAAGCCCCGGCGGGGGTCGGGGCCCAGTACTTC. It yields the protein CASSEAPAGVGAQYF.